Listed below are T cell receptor beta chains from one sample, sequenced in a study of blood T cell repertoires in COVID-19. The repertoire was sequenced with immunoSEQ multiplex PCR; TCRdb's copy has only in-frame clones and lacks some. This table has 120,000 to 150,000 clones, less than 90% appearing once. The sequencing input was peripheral blood. Receptors originate from a human donor in a cohort sampled during active COVID-19. CDR3s include the opening cysteine and the closing phenylalanine or tryptophan. D genes are given only for firm matches. A row's size may be missing; if present it is once, few, many or a size class.

clone size	V gene	J gene	D gene	CDR3 DNA	CDR3 protein
.	TRBV6-6	TRBJ1-1	TRBD1	TGTGCCAGCAGTTATCCGGGACAGGGTAACACTGAAGCTTTCTTT	CASSYPGQGNTEAFF
once	TRBV5-4	TRBJ1-6	TRBD1	TGTGCCAGCAGCTTGGACGCACAGGGGCAATCACCCCTCCACTTT	CASSLDAQGQSPLHF
large	TRBV7-2	TRBJ1-6	.	TGTGCCAGCAGCTTAAAACCAGGCGCCGGTTCACCCCTCCACTTT	CASSLKPGAGSPLHF
.	TRBV7-9	TRBJ1-1	TRBD1	TGTGCCATAGAGCAGGGGGCCCTGTTCACTGAAGCTTTCTTT	CAIEQGALFTEAFF
.	TRBV5-6	TRBJ1-1	.	TGTGCCAGCAGCTCCGGGCTCTGGGGCGGTGAAGCTTTCTTT	CASSSGLWGGEAFF
.	TRBV28	TRBJ1-1	.	TGTGCCAGCAGCCTATTTACTGAAGCTTTCTTT	CASSLFTEAFF
.	TRBV19	TRBJ1-1	TRBD1	TGTGCCAGCTCCTCTGGGACAGGGGGTTTTGAAGCTTTCTTT	CASSSGTGGFEAFF
.	TRBV3-1/TRBV3-2	TRBJ1-2	TRBD1	TGTGCCAGCAGCCAAGACATCTTGACAGGGCCTGGCTACACCTTC	CASSQDILTGPGYTF
once	TRBV7-6	TRBJ2-3	TRBD2	TGTGCCAGCAGCAAGACTAGCGGGGCATATCCAGATACGCAGTATTTT	CASSKTSGAYPDTQYF
.	TRBV4-3	TRBJ2-1	TRBD1	TGCGCCAGCAGCCCAAGAGGGACAGGGCCGTTTTACAATGAGCAGTTCTTC	CASSPRGTGPFYNEQFF
few	TRBV7-2	TRBJ2-2	TRBD2	TGTGCCAGCAGCTTCACCCCTGGCCTAGCGGGGGGCGCAACCGGGGAGCTGTTTTTT	CASSFTPGLAGGATGELFF